A single sample is the source of the 4 T cell receptor beta chains below, sequenced in a study of T cell responses to AZD1222 COVID-19 vaccine. Produced via immunoSEQ multiplex PCR; TCRdb's table is partial and in-frame only. Of about 79,000 clones in the sample, about four fifths are singletons; the top ten hold under 1.5%. The sequences come from peripheral blood, collected 28 days after the second AZD1222 dose. These receptors originate from an adult who received the AZD1222 COVID-19 vaccine.

In DNA, the CDR3 is TGCGCCAGCAGTCACTCTGGAAACACCATATATTTT. Translated: CASSHSGNTIYF. The gene calls are TRBV10-1 and TRBJ1-3, with D hard to call. Germline V gene data show CDR1 as WNHNN and CDR2 as SYGVQD (reference sequence). The CDR3 spans 12 residues. The germline V and J ends were trimmed by 5 bases and 0 bases, with 2 bases remaining between them.

The chain couples TRBV19 to TRBJ1-4; D is uncertain. Germline V gene sequence: CDR1 LNHDA, CDR2 SQIVND (reference sequence). Trimming cost V 1 base and J 0 bases, with 9 bases left between them. The CDR3 length is 16 residues. The CDR3 DNA reads TGTGCCAGTAGTATAGCGGGTCTACCAACTAATGAAAAACTGTTTTTT. This translates into CASSIAGLPTNEKLFF.

This chain uses TRBV28 with TRBJ1-2; TRBD1 aligns across 11 bases. V trimming: 2 bases; J trimming: 4 bases; junction bases outside the gene matches: 15. Germline lookup yields CDR1 MDHEN and CDR2 SYDVKM. The CDR3 is 19 residues long. The CDR3: CASSLPEISDRGRGYGYTF. The CDR3, as DNA: TGTGCCAGCAGTTTACCTGAAATATCGGACAGGGGGCGTGGCTATGGCTACACCTTC.

The chain joins TRBV7-2 to TRBJ1-1, with D possibly being TRBD1 (5 bases). The V gene lost 0 bases and the J gene lost 0 bases, with 14 bases spanning the gap. Germline V gene lookup returns CDR1 SGHTA and CDR2 FQGNSA. CDR3 size: 17 residues. The CDR3 protein is CASSLAGPGNLNTEAFF. The CDR3 bases are TGTGCCAGCAGCTTAGCGGGGCCCGGGAACCTGAACACTGAAGCTTTCTTT.